The sequence of this T cell receptor (beta chain) was determined in a study of blood T cell repertoires in COVID-19. Sequencing was performed with immunoSEQ multiplex PCR; in TCRdb, only in-frame clones are kept and a portion is missing. The sample records a few hundred thousand clones, about 90% being singletons. Sequencing was done on a sample of PBMCs or T cells enriched from blood (not recorded which). This TCR came from a human donor in a cohort exposed to, infected with or recovered from COVID-19 (not recorded which). The donor label of this sample is uncertain.

DNA of the CDR3: TGTGCCACCAGCAGAGAACTCCTTGGAGTCGAGCAGTTCTTC. Translation: CATSRELLGVEQFF. The gene calls are TRBV15 and TRBJ2-1; D not certain. V dropped 0 bases and J dropped 10 bases, with 13 bases sitting between them. Germline V gene lookup returns CDR1 LNHNV and CDR2 YYDKDF (reference sequence). The CDR3 contains 14 residues.